This T cell receptor beta chain was sequenced during a study of blood T cell repertoires in COVID-19. Overall study: Some COVID-19 samples were acute and others convalescent; all came from the United States, Italy and Spain. T cells, B-cell-depleted T cells, or PBMCs provided the cDNA or gDNA that served as material.

The authors' processing: Reference gene primer amplification gave estimated nucleated cell counts. Data came from immunoSEQ multiplex PCR; TCRdb stores just in-frame clones and leaves some out. V and J calls and clone size are copied from that table; D and trimming were computed from the DNA. The repertoire holds roughly 95,000 clones, with 82% as singletons. The germline V and J ends were trimmed by 3 bases and 7 bases, with 19 bases remaining between them. The CDR3 totals 15 residues. CDR1 and CDR2 from the germline V gene are MDHEN and SYDVKM. This sequence originates from a man at least 80 years old with acute or convalescent COVID-19. Sequenced input: peripheral blood. The rearrangement links TRBV28 to TRBJ2-7; TRBD2 is a possible D gene (7 bases). The CDR3 nucleotides read TGTGCCAGCAGTTTTGGCGGCGGGGGCGCGGGGGAGCAGTACTTC. It encodes CASSFGGGGAGEQYF.